A single T cell receptor beta chain is shown here with its context. Its antigen is unidentified. Clones were read by immunoSEQ multiplex PCR, and TCRdb kept only the in-frame ones, dropping some. The sample has around 41,000 clones; about 88% are singletons. These data are taken from a study of T cells in localized non-small cell lung cancer. Overall study results and limits: Compared with tumor, uninvolved adjacent lung displayed greater T cell clonality, ranking highest overall.

Germline-derived CDR1 and CDR2 are SEHNR and FQNEAQ (reference sequence). The CDR3 has 15 amino acids. V was clipped by 7 bases and J by 7 bases; unmatched bases: 12. The source of this sequence is a woman aged 18 to 55 with stage III lung adenocarcinoma. The rearrangement links TRBV7-9 to TRBJ2-1; 8 bases line up with TRBD2. The specimen comprised peripheral blood, sampled before any cancer treatment. DNA of the CDR3: TGTGCCAGCACCAATCCCAGCGGGGGTAGTAATGAGCAGTTCTTC. This translates into CASTNPSGGSNEQFF.